These 20 T cell receptor beta chains were sequenced from one sample in a study of neoadjuvant anti-PD-1 for oral cavity cancer. Sequencing was performed with immunoSEQ multiplex PCR; in TCRdb, only in-frame clones are kept and a portion is missing. Among roughly 36,000 clones listed, about 36% were seen once. Time point meaning: after neoadjuvant nivolumab, at surgical resection. Sequencing was performed on tumor tissue, taken after nivolumab (anti-PD-1) treatment. Receptor source: a person between 35 and 79 years old with oral cavity squamous cell carcinoma.

In this sample, this clone turned up a few times. V and J are TRBV4-2 and TRBJ2-7; a possible D gene is TRBD2 (5 bases). Looked up from germline, CDR1 is LGHNA and CDR2 is YNFKEQ. This CDR3 contains 12 residues. Trimming removed 0 bases at V and 8 bases at J, with 8 bases between. The DNA of the CDR3 is TGTGCCAGCAGCCAAGAAGGACTTAAGCAGTACTTC. Protein sequence: CASSQEGLKQYF.

This clone was observed once. This rearrangement joins TRBV6-6 to TRBJ2-1; tentatively, D is TRBD2 (5 bases). The V and J ends lost 6 bases and 4 bases respectively, with 10 bases between them. CDR1 and CDR2 (germline): MNHNY, SVGAGI (reference sequence). The CDR3 length is 13 residues. The CDR3 spells CASRGSVYNEQFF. CDR3 sequence (DNA): TGTGCCAGCAGGGGTAGCGTGTACAATGAGCAGTTCTTC.

The rearrangement uses TRBV27 and TRBJ2-5; TRBD2 might be the D (6 bases). The CDR3 has 14 amino acids. Trimming stripped 5 bases from V and 1 base from J, with 11 bases between. Germline V gene lookup returns CDR1 MNHEY and CDR2 SMNVEV (reference sequence). CDR3 sequence: CASSTGTVQETQYF. The CDR3 DNA reads as TGTGCCAGCAGTACGGGGACTGTCCAAGAGACCCAGTACTTC.

The chain uses TRBV7-6 and TRBJ2-2, with D perhaps matching TRBD2 (5 bases). Deletions cut 0 bases from V and 5 bases from J, with 10 bases between. Germline loops: CDR1 SGHVS, CDR2 FNYEAQ. This CDR3 comprises 15 residues. The CDR3 here is CASSLAGVRTGELFF. DNA of the CDR3: TGTGCCAGCAGCTTAGCGGGAGTACGGACCGGGGAGCTGTTTTTT.

The chain uses TRBV5-1 and TRBJ2-1; 10 bases line up with TRBD2. J was trimmed by 0 bases and V by 0 bases; bases with no gene match: 3. This CDR3 has 17 residues. Germline V gives CDR1 SGHRS, CDR2 YFSETQ. CDR3: CASSLGLAGASYNEQFF. CDR3 in DNA: TGCGCCAGCAGCTTGGGGCTAGCGGGGGCCTCCTACAATGAGCAGTTCTTC.

The rearrangement joins TRBV10-2 to TRBJ2-2, with D perhaps TRBD2 (5 bases). The CDR3 sequence is 15 residues long. The V and J ends lost 0 bases and 3 bases respectively, with 8 bases between them. The germline V gene encodes CDR1 WSHSY and CDR2 SAAADI. The CDR3 loop reads CASSESRGYTGELFF. CDR3 DNA: TGCGCCAGCAGTGAGTCGAGAGGGTACACCGGGGAGCTGTTTTTT.

There are many counts of this clone. The genes are TRBV29-1 and TRBJ1-1; tentative D call: TRBD1 (6 bases). CDR3 length: 13 residues. V was shortened by 6 bases and J by 7 bases, with 18 bases between the two germline ends. The V gene's germline CDR1 is SQVTM and CDR2 ANQGSEA. The CDR3, as DNA: TGCAGCGTCCAGAGCGGTAAGGACAGTGAAGCTTTCTTT. Amino acid sequence: CSVQSGKDSEAFF.

A single count supports this clone. The rearrangement joins TRBV5-6 to TRBJ1-2, with unresolved D. The V and J ends lost 0 bases and 8 bases respectively, with 5 bases between them. The CDR3 has 11 amino acids. Germline CDR1 is SGHDT and CDR2 is YYEEEE. CDR3 sequence reads: CASSLGLGYTF. The CDR3 DNA reads TGTGCCAGCAGCTTGGGCCTCGGCTACACCTTC.

The gene calls are TRBV11-2 and TRBJ2-2; possibly TRBD1 for D (6 bases). The germline V gene has CDR1 SGHAT and CDR2 FQNNGV. The CDR3 spans 16 residues. Between the trimmed V and J ends, which lost 3 bases and 2 bases, there was a span of 13 bases. As DNA, the CDR3 is TGTGCCAGCAGCTTGAGGTCAGGGGTAAACACCGGGGAGCTGTTTTTT. Protein: CASSLRSGVNTGELFF.

This chain connects TRBV28 to TRBJ2-2; D gene uncertain. Trimming removed 5 bases at V and 3 bases at J, with 10 bases between. Germline V CDR1 and CDR2: MDHEN, SYDVKM. This CDR3 comprises 14 residues. The CDR3 DNA reads as TGTGCCAGCAGTAATCTAGGTGACACCGGGGAGCTGTTTTTT. Protein: CASSNLGDTGELFF. The full variable domain, rest sourced from reference TRBV28 and TRBJ2-2, is DVKVTQSSRYLVKRTGEKVFLECVQDMDHENMFWYRQDPGLGLRLIYFSYDVKMKEKGDIPEGYSVSREKKERFSLILESASTNQTSMYLCASSNLGDTGELFFGEGSRLTVL.

This clone showed up many times. J is TRBJ1-3 and V is TRBV19; unclear D gene. Between the trimmed V and J ends, which lost 5 bases and 3 bases, there was a span of 11 bases. CDR3 size: 14 residues. Germline CDR1 is LNHDA and CDR2 is SQIVND (reference sequence). CDR3 bases: TGTGCCAGTAGTTCGTGGGGAGATGGAAACACCATATATTTT. The encoded protein is CASSSWGDGNTIYF. The full variable domain, its missing parts supplied by reference TRBV19 and TRBJ1-3, is DGGITQSPKYLFRKEGQNVTLSCEQNLNHDAMYWYRQDPGQGLRLIYYSQIVNDFQKGDIAEGYSVSREKKESFPLTVTSAQKNPTAFYLCASSSWGDGNTIYFGEGSWLTVV.

This chain links TRBV9 with TRBJ1-2; 7 nucleotides match TRBD1. J gave up 4 bases and V 4 bases, and 10 bases lay outside the gene matches. The CDR3 is 15 amino acids. Germline V gives CDR1 SGDLS, CDR2 YYNGEE. The CDR3 DNA follows: TGTGCCAGCAGCCCAGGGGACAGCCTCTCCTATGGCTACACCTTC. Its translation: CASSPGDSLSYGYTF. The full variable domain, rest sourced from reference TRBV9 and TRBJ1-2, is DSGVTQTPKHLITATGQRVTLRCSPRSGDLSVYWYQQSLDQGLQFLIQYYNGEERAKGNILERFSAQQFPDLHSELNLSSLELGDSALYFCASSPGDSLSYGYTFGSGTRLTVV.

This clone was counted a few times. The rearrangement uses TRBV9 and TRBJ1-1; weak D call: TRBD1 (5 bases). The CDR3 is 14 amino acids. From germline, CDR1 is SGDLS and CDR2 YYNGEE. Trimming left V 2 bases short and J 8 bases short, with 16 bases between. The CDR3 reads CASSVHPGAQEAFF. CDR3 coding DNA: TGTGCCAGCAGCGTTCACCCTGGGGCGCAGGAAGCTTTCTTT.

J is TRBJ2-1 and V is TRBV4-1; no firm D call. Germline-derived CDR1 and CDR2 are MGHRA and YSYEKL. The CDR3 is 18 amino acids. Trimming took 0 bases from V and 2 from J, leaving 17 bases between them. CDR3 nucleotides: TGCGCCAGCAGCCAAGATCTAGGTAGGACGGGCCCCTACAATGAGCAGTTCTTC. It translates to CASSQDLGRTGPYNEQFF.

This clone was seen a handful of times. This chain connects TRBV28 to TRBJ1-5; D unresolved. Germline V gene sequence: CDR1 MDHEN, CDR2 SYDVKM. Trimming removed 2 bases from V and 1 base from J, with 12 bases in between. This CDR3 comprises 16 residues. The CDR3 bases are TGTGCCAGCAGTTTACAGATTGTTTGGAGCAATCAGCCCCAGCATTTT. Amino acids: CASSLQIVWSNQPQHF.

This clone has a count of ten or more. This sequence joins TRBV11-2 and TRBJ2-4, with D possibly being TRBD2 (6 bases). The germline V gene has CDR1 SGHAT and CDR2 FQNNGV. The CDR3 sequence is 18 residues long. Trimming removed 5 bases from V and 4 bases from J, with 24 bases in between. The CDR3 sequence: CASSVVNNLYGGKNIQYF. The CDR3 nucleotides are TGTGCCAGCAGCGTAGTAAACAACCTCTATGGGGGGAAAAACATTCAGTACTTC.

The chain carries TRBV5-6 and TRBJ2-5; D not certain. Germline values: CDR1 SGHDT, CDR2 YYEEEE. The V end lost 2 bases, the J end lost 5 bases, and 10 bases lay between the germline ends. The CDR3 contains 13 residues. The CDR3 is CASSLFQAETQYF. In DNA form, the CDR3 reads TGTGCCAGCAGCTTATTCCAAGCGGAGACCCAGTACTTC. Using reference TRBV5-6 and TRBJ2-5 for the parts outside the CDR3, the full variable domain is DAGVTQSPTHLIKTRGQQVTLRCSPKSGHDTVSWYQQALGQGPQFIFQYYEEEERQRGNFPDRFSGHQFPNYSSELNVNALLLGDSALYLCASSLFQAETQYFGPGTRLLVL.

The genes are TRBV18 and TRBJ1-3, with D perhaps matching TRBD1 (5 bases). Deletions cut 5 bases from V and 0 bases from J, with 11 bases between. The length of the CDR3 is 15 residues. Per germline, CDR1 KGHSH and CDR2 LQKENI. The CDR3 DNA is TGTGCCAGCTCAACGACGGGGGGCTCTGGAAACACCATATATTTT. As protein: CASSTTGGSGNTIYF.

This clone turned up a few times. The V call is TRBV7-9, the J call TRBJ1-4; D is undetermined. The germline V and J ends were trimmed by 5 bases and 4 bases, with 8 bases remaining between them. The germline CDR1 and CDR2 sequences are SEHNR and FQNEAQ (reference sequence). The CDR3 loop spans 13 amino acids. Here the CDR3 DNA reads TGTGCCAGCAGCCGACGGATTAATGAAAAACTGTTTTTT. Translation gives CASSRRINEKLFF.

The V and J genes are TRBV6-4 and TRBJ2-1; D is unresolved. There are 14 residues in the CDR3. Trimming left V 6 bases short and J 5 bases short, with 14 bases between. Germline loops: CDR1 MRHNA, CDR2 SNTAGT. The CDR3: CASSPGPEDNEQFF. CDR3 coding DNA: TGTGCCAGCAGCCCGGGCCCTGAAGACAATGAGCAGTTCTTC.